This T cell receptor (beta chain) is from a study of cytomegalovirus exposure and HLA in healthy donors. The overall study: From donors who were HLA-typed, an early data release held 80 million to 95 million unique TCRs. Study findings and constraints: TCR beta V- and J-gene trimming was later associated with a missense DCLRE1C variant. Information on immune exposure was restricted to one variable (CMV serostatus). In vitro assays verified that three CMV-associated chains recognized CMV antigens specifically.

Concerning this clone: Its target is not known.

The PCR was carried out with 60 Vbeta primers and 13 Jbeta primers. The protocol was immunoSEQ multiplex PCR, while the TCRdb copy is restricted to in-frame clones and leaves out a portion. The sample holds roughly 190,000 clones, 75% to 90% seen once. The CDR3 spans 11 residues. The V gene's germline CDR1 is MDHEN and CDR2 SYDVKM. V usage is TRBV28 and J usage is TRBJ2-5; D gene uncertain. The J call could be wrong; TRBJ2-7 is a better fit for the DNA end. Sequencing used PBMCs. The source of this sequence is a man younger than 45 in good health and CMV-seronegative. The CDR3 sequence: CATAYSYEQYF. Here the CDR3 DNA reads TGTGCCACCGCTTACTCCTACGAGCAGTACTTC.